This T cell receptor delta chain was sequenced during a study of DNA immune sequencing with unique molecular identifiers (dated by TCRdb to the early 2020s). The study in broad terms: Immunomagnetic cell separation was used to enrich gammadelta T cells from buffy coats, and the genomic DNA of the enriched gammadelta T cells was sequenced. Healthy individuals were used as donors, and sorted peripheral blood gammadelta T cells were profiled from under 12 of these donors. For the enriched versus non-enriched comparison, roughly 0.095 ug enriched gammadelta T-cell DNA and 1 ug non-enriched PBMC DNA were sequenced. gammadelta T cells were enriched from PBMC of some 11 healthy individuals by fluorescence-activated cell sorting. An ultrasensitive DNA-based TRD repertoire sequencing method using PCR-introduced unique molecular identifiers was developed and validated in the study. The method was checked using synthetic reference molecules and blood samples from healthy people.

Results the study describes overall, beyond this receptor: Among clonotypes from healthy donors, the most common TRD rearrangement was TRDV2 paired with TRDJ1. TRD repertoire diversity varied between healthy donors, with several donors highly oligoclonal where top 5 clonotypes exceeded half of productive molecules. The primer-based approach cannot detect novel TRD sequences that are not targeted by the primers.

Receptors were amplified or captured by multiplex PCR. Genomic DNA was amplified with a 32-plex assay using primers for all 8 TRDV and 4 TRDJ genes covering the CDR3. A 12-nucleotide UMI was introduced during two to three barcoding PCR cycles, after which a second PCR was performed with Illumina adapter primers. Libraries were purified with AMPure XP beads and quality-checked on a Fragment Analyzer with the HS NGS Fragment kit. Sequencing was run on an Illumina MiniSeq mid-output kit with about 20% PhiX and 150 cycles of paired-end reads. On the study's bioinformatics: Reads were processed with MIGEC version 1.2.9 to group reads by UMI and build error-corrected consensus sequences. Modified VDJtools version 1.2.1 scripts and the tcR R package were used for post-processing. TCRdb reprocessed the public data with the CATT caller; entries with the same nucleotide sequence were combined afterwards. The V and J calls were not made by the authors but by TCRdb's processing. The sample table shows 1,500 to 2,000 delta-chain clones, and around 12% are seen once. The ten largest clones represent 50% to 65% of the sample.

This clone is considered large (0.1 to 1%). The specificity of this receptor is unknown. Per-base quality was not reported, and no clone a single base away is much larger than it. CDR1 and CDR2 are read off the germline V gene as GEAIGNYY and EKD. Taken from cysteine to phenylalanine, the CDR3 has 19 residues. Only the CDR3 portion is preserved as DNA: 57 bases, with reading frame beginning at the first base. The V and J ends are trimmed by 0 bases and 0 bases, leaving 14 bases between them. The sequence came from a human donor in good health. The sample taken for sequencing was gamma-delta T cells enriched from blood buffy coat, or unenriched PBMCs (not recorded which). The receptor chain draws on TRDV2 and TRDJ3, with TRDD3 tentatively as D gene (5 bases match). CDR3 region: CACDTAGGASSWDTRQMFF. The nucleotide sequence reads TGTGCCTGTGACACCGCCGGGGGGGCTAGCTCCTGGGACACCCGACAGATGTTTTTC.